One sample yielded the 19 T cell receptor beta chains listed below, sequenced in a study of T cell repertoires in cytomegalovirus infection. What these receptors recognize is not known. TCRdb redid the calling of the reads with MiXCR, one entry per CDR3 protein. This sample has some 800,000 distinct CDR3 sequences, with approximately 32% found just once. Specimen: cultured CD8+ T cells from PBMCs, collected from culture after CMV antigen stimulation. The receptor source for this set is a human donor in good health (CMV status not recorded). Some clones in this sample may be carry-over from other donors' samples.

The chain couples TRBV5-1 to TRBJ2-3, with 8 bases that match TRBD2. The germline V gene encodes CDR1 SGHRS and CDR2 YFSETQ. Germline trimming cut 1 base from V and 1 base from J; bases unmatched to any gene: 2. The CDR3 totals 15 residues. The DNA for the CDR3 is TGCGCCAGCAGCTTGAGTAGCGGGGGCACAGATACGCAGTATTTT. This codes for CASSLSSGGTDTQYF.

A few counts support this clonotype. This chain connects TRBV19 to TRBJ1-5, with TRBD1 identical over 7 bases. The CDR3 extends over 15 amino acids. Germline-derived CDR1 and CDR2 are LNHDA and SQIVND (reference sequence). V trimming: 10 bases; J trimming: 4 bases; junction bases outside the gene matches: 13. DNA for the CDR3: TGTGCCACCAAACCCCGGGACAGATCAAATCAGCCCCAGCATTTT. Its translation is CATKPRDRSNQPQHF.

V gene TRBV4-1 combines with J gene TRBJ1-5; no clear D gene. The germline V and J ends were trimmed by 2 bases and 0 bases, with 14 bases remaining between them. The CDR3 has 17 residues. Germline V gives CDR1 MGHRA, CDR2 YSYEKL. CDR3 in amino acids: CASSQIVGDYSNQPQHF. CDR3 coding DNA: TGCGCCAGCAGCCAAATTGTTGGGGATTATAGCAATCAGCCCCAGCATTTT.

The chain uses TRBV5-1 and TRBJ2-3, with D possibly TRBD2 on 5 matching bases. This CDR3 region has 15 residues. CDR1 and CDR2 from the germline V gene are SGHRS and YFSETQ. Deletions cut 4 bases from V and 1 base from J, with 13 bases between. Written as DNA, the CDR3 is TGCGCCAGCAGCGCCGAGGGTCTTCGCACAGATACGCAGTATTTT. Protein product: CASSAEGLRTDTQYF.

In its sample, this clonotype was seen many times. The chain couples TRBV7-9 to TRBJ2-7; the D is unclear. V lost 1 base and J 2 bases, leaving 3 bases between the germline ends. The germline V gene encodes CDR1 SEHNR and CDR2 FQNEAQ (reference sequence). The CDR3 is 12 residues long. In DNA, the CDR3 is TGTGCCAGCAGCTTAGAGGCCTACGAGCAGTACGTC. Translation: CASSLEAYEQYV.

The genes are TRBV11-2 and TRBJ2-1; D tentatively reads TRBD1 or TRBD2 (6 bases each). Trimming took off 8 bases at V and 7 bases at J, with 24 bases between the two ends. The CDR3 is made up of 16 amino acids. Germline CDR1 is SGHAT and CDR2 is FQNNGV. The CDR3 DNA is TGTGCCAGCCACTTGTCAGGAGGGGGGCCGCGGAATGAGCAGTTCTTC. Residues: CASHLSGGGPRNEQFF. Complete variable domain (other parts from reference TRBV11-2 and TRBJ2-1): EAGVAQSPRYKIIEKRQSVAFWCNPISGHATLYWYQQILGQGPKLLIQFQNNGVVDDSQLPKDRFSAERLKGVDSTLKIQPAKLEDSAVYLCASHLSGGGPRNEQFFGPGTRLTVL.

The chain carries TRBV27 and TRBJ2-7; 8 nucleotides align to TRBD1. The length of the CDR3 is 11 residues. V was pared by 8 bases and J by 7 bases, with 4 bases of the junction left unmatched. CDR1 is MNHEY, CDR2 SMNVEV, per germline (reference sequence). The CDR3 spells CASQGAGEQYF. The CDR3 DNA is TGTGCCAGCCAGGGGGCTGGGGAGCAGTACTTC.

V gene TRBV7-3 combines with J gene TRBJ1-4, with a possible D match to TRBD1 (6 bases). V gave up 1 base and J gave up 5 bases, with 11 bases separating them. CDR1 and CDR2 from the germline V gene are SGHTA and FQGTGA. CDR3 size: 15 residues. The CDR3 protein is CASSLKGGLNEKLFF. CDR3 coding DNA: TGTGCCAGCAGCTTAAAGGGGGGGCTGAATGAAAAACTGTTTTTT.

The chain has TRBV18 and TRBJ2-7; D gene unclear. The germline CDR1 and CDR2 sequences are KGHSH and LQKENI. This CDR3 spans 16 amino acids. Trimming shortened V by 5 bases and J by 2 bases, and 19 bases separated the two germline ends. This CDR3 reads CASSATGYSNPYEQYV. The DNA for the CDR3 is TGTGCCAGCTCAGCCACCGGGTATAGCAACCCCTACGAGCAGTACGTC.

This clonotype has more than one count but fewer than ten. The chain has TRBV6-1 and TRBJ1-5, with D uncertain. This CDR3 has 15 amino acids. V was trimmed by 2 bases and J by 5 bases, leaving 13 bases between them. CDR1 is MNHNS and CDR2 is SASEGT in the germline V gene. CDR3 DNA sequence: TGTGCCAGCAGTGAAAGTGATCAGGCATATCAGCCCCAGCATTTT. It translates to CASSESDQAYQPQHF.

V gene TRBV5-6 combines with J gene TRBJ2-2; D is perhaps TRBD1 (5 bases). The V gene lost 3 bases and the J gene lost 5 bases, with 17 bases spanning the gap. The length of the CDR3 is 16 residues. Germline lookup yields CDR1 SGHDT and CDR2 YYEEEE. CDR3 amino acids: CASSSGRTPQTGELFF. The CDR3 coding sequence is TGTGCCAGCAGCTCGGGCCGGACACCCCAAACCGGGGAGCTGTTTTTT. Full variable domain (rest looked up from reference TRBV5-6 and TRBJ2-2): DAGVTQSPTHLIKTRGQQVTLRCSPKSGHDTVSWYQQALGQGPQFIFQYYEEEERQRGNFPDRFSGHQFPNYSSELNVNALLLGDSALYLCASSSGRTPQTGELFFGEGSRLTVL.

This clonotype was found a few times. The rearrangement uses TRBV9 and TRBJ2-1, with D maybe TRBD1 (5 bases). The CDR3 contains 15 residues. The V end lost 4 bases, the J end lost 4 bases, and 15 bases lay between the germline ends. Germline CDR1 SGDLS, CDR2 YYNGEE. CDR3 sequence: CASSPRRTPYNEQFF. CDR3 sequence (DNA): TGTGCCAGCAGCCCCCGCCGGACACCTTACAATGAGCAGTTCTTC.

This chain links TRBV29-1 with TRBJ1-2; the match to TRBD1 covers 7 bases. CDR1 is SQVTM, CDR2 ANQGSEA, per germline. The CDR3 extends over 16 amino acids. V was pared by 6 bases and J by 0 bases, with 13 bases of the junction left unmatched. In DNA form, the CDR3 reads TGCAGCGTCCCCATACTGGGACAGAGAGCTAACTATGGCTACACCTTC. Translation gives CSVPILGQRANYGYTF.

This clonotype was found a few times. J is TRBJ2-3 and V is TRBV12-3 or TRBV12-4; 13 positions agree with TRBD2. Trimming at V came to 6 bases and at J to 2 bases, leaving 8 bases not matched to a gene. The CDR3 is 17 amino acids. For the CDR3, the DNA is TGTGCCAGCAGACTAGCGGGGGGGGCCGAAGCCACAGATACGCAGTATTTT. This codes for CASRLAGGAEATDTQYF.

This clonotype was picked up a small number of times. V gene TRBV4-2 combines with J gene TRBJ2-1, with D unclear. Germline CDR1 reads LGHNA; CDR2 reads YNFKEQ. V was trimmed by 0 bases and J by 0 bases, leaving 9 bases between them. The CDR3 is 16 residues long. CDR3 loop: CASSQDTESSYNEQFF. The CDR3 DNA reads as TGTGCCAGCAGCCAAGATACCGAGAGCTCCTACAATGAGCAGTTCTTC.

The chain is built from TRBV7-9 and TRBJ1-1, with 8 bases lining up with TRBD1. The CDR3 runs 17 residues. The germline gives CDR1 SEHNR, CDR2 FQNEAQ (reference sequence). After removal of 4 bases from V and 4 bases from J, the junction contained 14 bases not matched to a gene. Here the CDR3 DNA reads TGTGCCAGCAGCTCACGCAGGGGGCCTTCAAGGAGCACTGAAGCTTTCTTT. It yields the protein CASSSRRGPSRSTEAFF.

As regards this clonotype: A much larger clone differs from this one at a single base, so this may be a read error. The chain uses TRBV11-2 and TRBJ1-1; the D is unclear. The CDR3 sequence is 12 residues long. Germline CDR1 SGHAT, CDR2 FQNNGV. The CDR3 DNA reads TGTGCCAACAGCTTAACGGGGAGGGAAGCTTTCTTT. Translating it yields CANSLTGREAFF. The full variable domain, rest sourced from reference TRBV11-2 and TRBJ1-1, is EAGVAQSPRYKIIEKRQSVAFWCNPISGHATLYWYQQILGQGPKLLIQFQNNGVVDDSQLPKDRFSAERLKGVDSTLKIQPAKLEDSAVYLCANSLTGREAFFGQGTRLTVV.

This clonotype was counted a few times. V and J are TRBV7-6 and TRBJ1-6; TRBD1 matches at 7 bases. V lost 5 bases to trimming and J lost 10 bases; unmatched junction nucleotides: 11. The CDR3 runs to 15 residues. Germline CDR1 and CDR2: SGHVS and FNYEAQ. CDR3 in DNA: TGTGCCAGCAGCGCATCTACAGGGGCGACGTCACCCCTCCACTTT. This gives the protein CASSASTGATSPLHF.

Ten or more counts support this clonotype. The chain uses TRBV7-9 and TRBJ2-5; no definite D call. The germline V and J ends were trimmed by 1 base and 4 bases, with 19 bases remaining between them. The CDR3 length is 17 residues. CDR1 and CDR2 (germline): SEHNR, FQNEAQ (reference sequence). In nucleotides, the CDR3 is TGTGCCAGCAGCTTAGGAGAAGCAGAGAATCCTATAGAGACCCAGTACTTC. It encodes CASSLGEAENPIETQYF.